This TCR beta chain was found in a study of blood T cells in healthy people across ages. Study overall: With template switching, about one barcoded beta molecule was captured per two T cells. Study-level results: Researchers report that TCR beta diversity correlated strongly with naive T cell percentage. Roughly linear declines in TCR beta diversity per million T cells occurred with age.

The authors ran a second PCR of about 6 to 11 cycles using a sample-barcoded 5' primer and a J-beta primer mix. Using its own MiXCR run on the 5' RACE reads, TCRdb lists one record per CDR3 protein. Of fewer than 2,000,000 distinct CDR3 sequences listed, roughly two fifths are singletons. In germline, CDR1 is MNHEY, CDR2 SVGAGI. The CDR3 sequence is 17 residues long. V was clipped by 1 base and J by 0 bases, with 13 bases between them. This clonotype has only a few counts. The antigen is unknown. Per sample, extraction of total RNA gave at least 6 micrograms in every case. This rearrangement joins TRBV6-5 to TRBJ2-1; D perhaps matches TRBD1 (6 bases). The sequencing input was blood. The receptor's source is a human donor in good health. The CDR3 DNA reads TGTGCCAGCAGTTACTACAGGGATCCGAGCTCCTACAATGAGCAGTTCTTC. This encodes CASSYYRDPSSYNEQFF.